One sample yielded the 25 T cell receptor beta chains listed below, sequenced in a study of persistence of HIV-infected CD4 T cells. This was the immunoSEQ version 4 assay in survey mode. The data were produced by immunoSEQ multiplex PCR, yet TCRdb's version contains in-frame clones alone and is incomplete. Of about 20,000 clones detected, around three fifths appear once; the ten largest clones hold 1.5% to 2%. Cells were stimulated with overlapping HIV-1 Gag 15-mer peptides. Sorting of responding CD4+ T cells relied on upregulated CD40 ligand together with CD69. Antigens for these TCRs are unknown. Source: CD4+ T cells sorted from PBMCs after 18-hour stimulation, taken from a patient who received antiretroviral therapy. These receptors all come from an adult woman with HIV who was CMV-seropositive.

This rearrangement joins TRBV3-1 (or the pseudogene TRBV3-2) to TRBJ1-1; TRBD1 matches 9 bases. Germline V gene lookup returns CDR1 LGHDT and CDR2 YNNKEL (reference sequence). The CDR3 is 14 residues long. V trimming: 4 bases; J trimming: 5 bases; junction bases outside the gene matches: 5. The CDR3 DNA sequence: TGTGCCAGCAGCCGAGGGGACAGGGAAACTGAAGCTTTCTTT. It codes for CASSRGDRETEAFF.

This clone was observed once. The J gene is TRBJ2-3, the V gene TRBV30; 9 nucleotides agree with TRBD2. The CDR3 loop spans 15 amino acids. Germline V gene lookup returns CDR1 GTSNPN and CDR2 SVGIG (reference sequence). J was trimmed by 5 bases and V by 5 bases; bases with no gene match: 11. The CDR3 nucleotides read TGTGCCTGGGACCTAGGCGGGGGGGACATAGATACGCAGTATTTT. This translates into CAWDLGGGDIDTQYF.

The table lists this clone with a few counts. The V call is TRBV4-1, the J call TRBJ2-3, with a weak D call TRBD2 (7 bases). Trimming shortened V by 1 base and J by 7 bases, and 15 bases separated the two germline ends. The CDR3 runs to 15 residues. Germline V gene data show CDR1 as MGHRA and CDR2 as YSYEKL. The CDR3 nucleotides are TGCGCCAGCAGCCAAGGAGGGGGGGCTCTAAATACGCAGTATTTT. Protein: CASSQGGGALNTQYF.

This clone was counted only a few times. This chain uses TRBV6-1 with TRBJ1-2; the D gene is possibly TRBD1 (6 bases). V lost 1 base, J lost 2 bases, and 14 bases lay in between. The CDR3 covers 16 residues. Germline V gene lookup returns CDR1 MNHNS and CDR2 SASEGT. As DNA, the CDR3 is TGTGCCAGCAGTGAAGTTGGACAGCCTCGAAACTATGGCTACACCTTC. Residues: CASSEVGQPRNYGYTF.

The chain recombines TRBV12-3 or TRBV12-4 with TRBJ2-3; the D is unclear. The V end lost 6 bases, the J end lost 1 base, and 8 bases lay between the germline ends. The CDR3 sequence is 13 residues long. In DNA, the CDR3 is TGTGCCAGCAGCAAGGACGGCACAGATACGCAGTATTTT. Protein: CASSKDGTDTQYF.

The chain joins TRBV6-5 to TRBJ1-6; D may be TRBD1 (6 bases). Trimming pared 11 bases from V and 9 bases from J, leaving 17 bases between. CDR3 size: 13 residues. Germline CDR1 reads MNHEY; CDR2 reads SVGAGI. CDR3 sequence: CAGSEQGGSPLHF. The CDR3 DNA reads TGTGCCGGGTCCGAACAGGGAGGTTCACCCCTCCACTTT.

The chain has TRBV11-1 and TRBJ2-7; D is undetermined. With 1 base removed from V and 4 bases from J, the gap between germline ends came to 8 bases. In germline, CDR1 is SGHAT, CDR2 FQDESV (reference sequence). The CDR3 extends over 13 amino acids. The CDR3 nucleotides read TGTGCCAGCAGCTTAGTGTCGGATTACGAGCAGTACTTC. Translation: CASSLVSDYEQYF. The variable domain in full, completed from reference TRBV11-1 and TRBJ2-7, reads EAEVAQSPRYKITEKSQAVAFWCDPISGHATLYWYRQILGQGPELLVQFQDESVVDDSQLPKDRFSAERLKGVDSTLKIQPAELGDSAMYLCASSLVSDYEQYFGPGTRLTVT.

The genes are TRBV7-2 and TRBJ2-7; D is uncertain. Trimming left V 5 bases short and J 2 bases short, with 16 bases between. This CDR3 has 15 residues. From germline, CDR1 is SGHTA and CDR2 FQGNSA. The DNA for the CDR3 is TGTGCCAGCAGCCCAGCCTCGGACGGACCCTACGAGCAGTACGTC. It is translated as CASSPASDGPYEQYV.

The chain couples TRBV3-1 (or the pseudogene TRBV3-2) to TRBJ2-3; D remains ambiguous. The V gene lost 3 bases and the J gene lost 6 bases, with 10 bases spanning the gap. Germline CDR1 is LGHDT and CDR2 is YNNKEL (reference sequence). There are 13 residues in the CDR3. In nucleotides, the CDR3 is TGTGCCAGCAGCCACGGACCGGTGGATACGCAGTATTTT. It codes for CASSHGPVDTQYF.

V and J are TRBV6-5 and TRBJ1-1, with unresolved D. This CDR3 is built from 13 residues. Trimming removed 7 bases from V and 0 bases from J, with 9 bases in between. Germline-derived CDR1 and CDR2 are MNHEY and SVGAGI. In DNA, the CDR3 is TGTGCCAGCACCCTAGGCGTGAACACTGAAGCTTTCTTT. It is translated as CASTLGVNTEAFF.

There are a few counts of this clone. CDR3 nucleotides: TGCGCCAGCAGTGAGTCGAAGGGCCTGAACACTGAAGCTTTCTTT. It encodes CASSESKGLNTEAFF. V gene TRBV10-1 combines with J gene TRBJ1-1; D is undetermined. Trimming removed 0 bases from V and 0 bases from J, with 8 bases in between. The CDR3 has 15 amino acids. Germline CDR1 WNHNN, CDR2 SYGVQD (reference sequence).

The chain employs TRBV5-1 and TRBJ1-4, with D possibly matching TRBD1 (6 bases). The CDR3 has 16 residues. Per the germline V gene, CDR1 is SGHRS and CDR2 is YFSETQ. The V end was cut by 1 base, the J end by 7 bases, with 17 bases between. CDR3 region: CASSLQSRGAGEKLFF. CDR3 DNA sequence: TGCGCCAGCAGCTTGCAATCTCGGGGGGCTGGTGAAAAACTGTTTTTT. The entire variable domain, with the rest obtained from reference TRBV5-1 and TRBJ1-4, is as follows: KAGVTQTPRYLIKTRGQQVTLSCSPISGHRSVSWYQQTPGQGLQFLFEYFSETQRNKGNFPGRFSGRQFSNSRSEMNVSTLELGDSALYLCASSLQSRGAGEKLFFGSGTQLSVL.

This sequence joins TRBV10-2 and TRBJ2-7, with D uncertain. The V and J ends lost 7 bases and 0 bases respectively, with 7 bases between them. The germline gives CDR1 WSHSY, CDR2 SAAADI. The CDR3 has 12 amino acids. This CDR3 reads CASMQSSYEQYV. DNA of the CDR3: TGCGCCAGCATGCAGAGCTCCTACGAGCAGTACGTC.

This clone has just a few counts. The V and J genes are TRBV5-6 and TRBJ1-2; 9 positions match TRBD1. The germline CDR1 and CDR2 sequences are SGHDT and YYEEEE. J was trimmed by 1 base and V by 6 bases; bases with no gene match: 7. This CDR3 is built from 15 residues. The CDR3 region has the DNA TGTGCCAGCATCAGGACAGGGGAGAGTAACTATGGCTACACCTTC. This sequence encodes CASIRTGESNYGYTF. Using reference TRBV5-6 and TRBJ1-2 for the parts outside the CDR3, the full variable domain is DAGVTQSPTHLIKTRGQQVTLRCSPKSGHDTVSWYQQALGQGPQFIFQYYEEEERQRGNFPDRFSGHQFPNYSSELNVNALLLGDSALYLCASIRTGESNYGYTFGSGTRLTVV.

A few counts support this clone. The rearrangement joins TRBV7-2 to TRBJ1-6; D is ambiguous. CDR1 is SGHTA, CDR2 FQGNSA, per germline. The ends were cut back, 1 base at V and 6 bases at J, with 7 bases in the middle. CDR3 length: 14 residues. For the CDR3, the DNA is TGTGCCAGCAGCTTAGGTAGCTTTAATTCACCCCTCCACTTT. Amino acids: CASSLGSFNSPLHF.

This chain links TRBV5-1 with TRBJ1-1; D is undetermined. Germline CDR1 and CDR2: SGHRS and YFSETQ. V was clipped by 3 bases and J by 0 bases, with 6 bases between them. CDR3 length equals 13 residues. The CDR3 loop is CASSWLLNTEAFF. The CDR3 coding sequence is TGCGCCAGCAGCTGGCTATTGAACACTGAAGCTTTCTTT.

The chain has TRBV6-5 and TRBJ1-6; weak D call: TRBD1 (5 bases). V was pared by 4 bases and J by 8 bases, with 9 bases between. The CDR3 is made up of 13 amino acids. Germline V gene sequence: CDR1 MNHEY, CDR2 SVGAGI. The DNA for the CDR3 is TGTGCCAGCAGTTCCATGGGGGATTCACCCCTCCACTTT. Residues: CASSSMGDSPLHF.

CDR3 sequence (DNA): TGTGCCACCAGTGATGCCAGGACAACTGAAGCTTTCTTT. As protein: CATSDARTTEAFF. V is TRBV24-1 and J is TRBJ1-1, with TRBD1 as a possible D gene (5 bases). This CDR3 is 13 amino acids long. V lost 3 bases and J lost 5, with 9 bases in between. CDR1 is KGHDR, CDR2 SFDVKD, per germline.

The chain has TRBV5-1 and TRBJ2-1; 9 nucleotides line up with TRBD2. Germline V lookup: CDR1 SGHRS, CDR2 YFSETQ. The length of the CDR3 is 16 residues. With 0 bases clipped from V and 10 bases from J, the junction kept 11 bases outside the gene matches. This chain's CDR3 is CASSLGVSGGLGEQFF. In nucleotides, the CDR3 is TGCGCCAGCAGCTTGGGAGTTAGCGGGGGCCTAGGGGAGCAGTTCTTC.

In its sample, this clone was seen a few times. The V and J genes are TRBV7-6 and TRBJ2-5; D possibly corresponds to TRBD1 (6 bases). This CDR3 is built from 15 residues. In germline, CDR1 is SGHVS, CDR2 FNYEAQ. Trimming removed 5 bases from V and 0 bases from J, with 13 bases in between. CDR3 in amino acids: CASSPLGGHQETQYF. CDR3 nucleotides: TGTGCCAGCAGCCCCTTAGGGGGACACCAAGAGACCCAGTACTTC.

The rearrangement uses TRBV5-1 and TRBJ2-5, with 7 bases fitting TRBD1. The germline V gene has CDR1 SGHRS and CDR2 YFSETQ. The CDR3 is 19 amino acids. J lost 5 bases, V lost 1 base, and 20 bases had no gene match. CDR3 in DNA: TGCGCCAGCAGCTTGAGAACGGGACAGAGCCTCCGGGCGCTTGAGACCCAGTACTTC. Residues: CASSLRTGQSLRALETQYF. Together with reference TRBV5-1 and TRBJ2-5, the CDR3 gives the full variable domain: KAGVTQTPRYLIKTRGQQVTLSCSPISGHRSVSWYQQTPGQGLQFLFEYFSETQRNKGNFPGRFSGRQFSNSRSEMNVSTLELGDSALYLCASSLRTGQSLRALETQYFGPGTRLLVL.

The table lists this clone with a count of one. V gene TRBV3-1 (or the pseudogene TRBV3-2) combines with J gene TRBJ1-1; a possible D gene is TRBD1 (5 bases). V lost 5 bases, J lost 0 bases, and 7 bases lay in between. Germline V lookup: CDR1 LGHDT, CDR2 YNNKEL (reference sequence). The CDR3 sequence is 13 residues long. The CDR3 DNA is TGTGCCAGCAGCGACAGAATGAACACTGAAGCTTTCTTT. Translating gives CASSDRMNTEAFF.

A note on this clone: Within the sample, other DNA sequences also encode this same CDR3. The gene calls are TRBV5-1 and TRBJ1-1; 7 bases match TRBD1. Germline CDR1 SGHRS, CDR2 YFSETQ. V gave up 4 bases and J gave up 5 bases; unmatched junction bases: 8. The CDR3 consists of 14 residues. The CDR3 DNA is TGCGCCAGCAGCGAAGCAAGGGGGCGGACTGAAGCTTTCTTT. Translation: CASSEARGRTEAFF.

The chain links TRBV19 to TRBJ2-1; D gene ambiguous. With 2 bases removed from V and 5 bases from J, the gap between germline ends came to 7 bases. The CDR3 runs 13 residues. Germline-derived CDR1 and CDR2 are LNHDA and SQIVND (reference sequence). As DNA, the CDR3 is TGTGCCAGTAGTATAAGCAGAAACAATGAGCAGTTCTTC. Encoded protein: CASSISRNNEQFF.

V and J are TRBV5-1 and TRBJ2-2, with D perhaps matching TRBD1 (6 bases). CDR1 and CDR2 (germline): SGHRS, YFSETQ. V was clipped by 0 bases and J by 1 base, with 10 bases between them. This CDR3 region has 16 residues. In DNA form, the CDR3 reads TGCGCCAGCAGCTTGGCCGGACAGAGGAACACCGGGGAGCTGTTTTTT. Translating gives CASSLAGQRNTGELFF.